The 10 T cell receptor beta chains listed next were all sequenced from one sample in a study of blood T cell repertoires in COVID-19. Profiled with immunoSEQ multiplex PCR; TCRdb holds only in-frame clones, not every one. The table includes approximately 330,000 clones, about nine tenths detected once. The sequenced material came from peripheral blood. Source of these receptors: a man aged 25 to 40 with COVID-19, enrolled during active disease.

The rearrangement joins TRBV15 to TRBJ1-6; D not resolved. The V gene's germline CDR1 is LNHNV and CDR2 YYDKDF (reference sequence). There are 15 residues in the CDR3. V gave up 6 bases and J gave up 6 bases, with 15 bases separating them. CDR3 region: CATSSPRILNSPLHF. The CDR3 DNA is TGTGCCACCAGTTCCCCCAGGATTCTTAATTCACCCCTCCACTTT.

This clone appeared a single time. J is TRBJ1-5 and V is TRBV18; D gene uncertain. Germline CDR1 and CDR2: KGHSH and LQKENI. The V end lost 3 bases, the J end lost 4 bases, and 4 bases lay between the germline ends. This CDR3 spans 12 amino acids. CDR3 loop: CASSPSNQPQHF. CDR3 nucleotides: TGTGCCAGCTCACCGAGTAATCAGCCCCAGCATTTT.

The chain links TRBV30 to TRBJ2-2, with 9 positions matching TRBD2. The J segment lost 6 bases and the V segment lost 3 bases, leaving 2 bases of the junction unmatched. The germline CDR1 and CDR2 sequences are GTSNPN and SVGIG (reference sequence). This CDR3 has 13 residues. The CDR3 DNA sequence: TGTGCCTGGAGGAGACTAGCGGCCGGGGAGCTGTTTTTT. Translation gives CAWRRLAAGELFF.

CDR3 amino acids: CASSQGQLHEQYF. For the CDR3, the DNA is TGTGCCAGCAGCCAGGGACAGCTACACGAGCAGTACTTC. The genes are TRBV11-3 and TRBJ2-7; 7 nucleotides line up with TRBD1. The CDR3 covers 13 residues. After removal of 5 bases from V and 5 bases from J, the junction contained 6 bases not matched to a gene. Germline V lookup: CDR1 SGHNT, CDR2 YENEEA.

The chain links TRBV7-3 to TRBJ2-1; D gene uncertain. The CDR3 is 15 amino acids. The germline V gene has CDR1 SGHTA and CDR2 FQGTGA. V was trimmed by 2 bases and J by 1 base, leaving 9 bases between them. The CDR3 bases are TGTGCCAGCAGCTTATTTACAGCTTCCTACAATGAGCAGTTCTTC. It translates to CASSLFTASYNEQFF.

This clone was seen a few times. The rearrangement joins TRBV27 to TRBJ1-1, with a weak D call TRBD1 (6 bases). The ends were cut back, 8 bases at V and 1 base at J, with 20 bases in the middle. This CDR3 is 16 amino acids long. Germline CDR1 and CDR2: MNHEY and SMNVEV (reference sequence). The CDR3 is CASRGYTGSPNTEAFF. CDR3 bases: TGTGCCAGCCGGGGCTATACAGGGTCCCCGAACACTGAAGCTTTCTTT.

This clone was counted once. V gene TRBV7-9 combines with J gene TRBJ2-2, with 8 nucleotides matching TRBD2. CDR1 and CDR2 (germline): SEHNR, FQNEAQ (reference sequence). V lost 3 bases to trimming and J lost 4 bases; unmatched junction nucleotides: 10. The CDR3 contains 17 residues. CDR3 nucleotides: TGTGCCAGCAGCTTGATAGCGGGGATGAGGCGCACCGGGGAGCTGTTTTTT. Amino acid sequence: CASSLIAGMRRTGELFF.

V is TRBV5-1 and J is TRBJ1-1; weak D call: TRBD1 (6 bases). This CDR3 is built from 14 residues. The germline gives CDR1 SGHRS, CDR2 YFSETQ. The V end was cut by 3 bases, the J end by 4 bases, with 13 bases between. CDR3 DNA sequence: TGCGCCAGCAGCTCCGCCGGACAGCCCACTGAAGCTTTCTTT. Its protein is CASSSAGQPTEAFF. The full variable domain, with the rest looked up from reference TRBV5-1 and TRBJ1-1, is KAGVTQTPRYLIKTRGQQVTLSCSPISGHRSVSWYQQTPGQGLQFLFEYFSETQRNKGNFPGRFSGRQFSNSRSEMNVSTLELGDSALYLCASSSAGQPTEAFFGQGTRLTVV.

The chain couples TRBV5-1 to TRBJ2-1; D unresolved. Trimming left V 1 base short and J 5 bases short, with 13 bases between. Germline V gene data show CDR1 as SGHRS and CDR2 as YFSETQ. The length of the CDR3 is 15 residues. The DNA for the CDR3 is TGCGCCAGCAGCTTGAGCGCGACCGGTCACAATGAGCAGTTCTTC. This sequence encodes CASSLSATGHNEQFF. The full variable domain, its missing parts supplied by reference TRBV5-1 and TRBJ2-1, is KAGVTQTPRYLIKTRGQQVTLSCSPISGHRSVSWYQQTPGQGLQFLFEYFSETQRNKGNFPGRFSGRQFSNSRSEMNVSTLELGDSALYLCASSLSATGHNEQFFGPGTRLTVL.

The chain combines TRBV6-5 with TRBJ1-3, with D possibly TRBD1 on 5 matching bases. The CDR3 runs to 14 residues. Germline V lookup: CDR1 MNHEY, CDR2 SVGAGI. V lost 5 bases and J lost 2, with 10 bases in between. CDR3 nucleotide sequence: TGTGCCAGCAGTAACAGGTTCCCTGGAAACACCATATATTTT. This translates into CASSNRFPGNTIYF.